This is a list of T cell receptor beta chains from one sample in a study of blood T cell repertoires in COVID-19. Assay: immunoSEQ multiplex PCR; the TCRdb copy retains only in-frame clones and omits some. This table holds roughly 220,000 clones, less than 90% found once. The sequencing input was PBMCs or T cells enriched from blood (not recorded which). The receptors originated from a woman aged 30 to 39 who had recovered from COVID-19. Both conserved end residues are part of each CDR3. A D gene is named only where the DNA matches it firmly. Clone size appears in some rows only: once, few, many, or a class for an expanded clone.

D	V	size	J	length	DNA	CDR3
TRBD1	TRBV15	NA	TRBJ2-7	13	TGTGCCACCAGCAGGGACAGGCTGTACGAGCAGTACTTC	CATSRDRLYEQYF
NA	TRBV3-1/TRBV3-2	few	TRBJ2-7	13	TGTGCCAGCAGCGAATCCGGGGTTGGCGAGCAGTACTTC	CASSESGVGEQYF
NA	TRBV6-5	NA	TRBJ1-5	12	TGTGCCAGCAGTTACGGCGTGGAGTCCCAGCATTTT	CASSYGVESQHF
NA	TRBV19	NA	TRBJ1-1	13	TGTGCCAGTAGTAACGACAGAGACACTGAAGCTTTCTTT	CASSNDRDTEAFF
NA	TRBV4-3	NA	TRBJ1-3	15	TGCGCCAGCAGCCAAGAACGGGGCTCTGGAAACACCATATATTTT	CASSQERGSGNTIYF
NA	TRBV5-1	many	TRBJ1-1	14	TGCGCCAGCAGCTTGGAGACACCCAGGGATGAAGCTTTCTTT	CASSLETPRDEAFF
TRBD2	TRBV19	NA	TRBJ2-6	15	TGTGCCAGTAGTATACTAACCGGGGGGAGGGACCTCCTGACTTTC	CASSILTGGRDLLTF
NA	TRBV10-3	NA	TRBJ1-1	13	TGTGCCATCAGTGACCCCAGGGACACTGAAGCTTTCTTT	CAISDPRDTEAFF
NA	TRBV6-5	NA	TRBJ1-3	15	TGTGCCAGCAGCAGGGGTTTTGGTTCTGGAAACACCATATATTTT	CASSRGFGSGNTIYF
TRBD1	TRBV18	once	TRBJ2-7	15	TGTGCCAGCTCACCTCCGACAGGGGACCCCTACGAGCAGTACTTC	CASSPPTGDPYEQYF
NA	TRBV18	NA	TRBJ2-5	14	TGTGCCAGCTCACCAATAGGAGGAGCGGAGACCCAGTACTTC	CASSPIGGAETQYF
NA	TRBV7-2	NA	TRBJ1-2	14	TGTGCCAGCAGCCCGACGGACAGTTACTATGGCTACACCTTC	CASSPTDSYYGYTF
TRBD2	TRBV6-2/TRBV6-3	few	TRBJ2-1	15	TGTGCCAGCAGTCCCCTAGCGGGGGGTTACAATGAGCAGTTCTTC	CASSPLAGGYNEQFF
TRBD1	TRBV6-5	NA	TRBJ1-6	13	TGTGCCAGCATAGGGGGCCTTAATTCACCCCTCCACTTT	CASIGGLNSPLHF
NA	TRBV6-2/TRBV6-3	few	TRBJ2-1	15	TGTGCCAGCAGTTATGGGTACTACGACTACAATGAGCAGTTCTTC	CASSYGYYDYNEQFF
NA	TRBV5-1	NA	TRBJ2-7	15	TGCGCCAGCAGCTTGGCGCCCCAGGCTACCTACGAGCAGTACTTC	CASSLAPQATYEQYF
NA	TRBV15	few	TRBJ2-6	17	TGTGCCACCAGCAGCCCCTCCAGCGTCTCTGGGGCCAACGTCCTGACTTTC	CATSSPSSVSGANVLTF
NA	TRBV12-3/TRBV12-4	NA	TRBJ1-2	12	TGTGCCAGCAGGACAGGCTTGGGAGGCTACACCTTC	CASRTGLGGYTF
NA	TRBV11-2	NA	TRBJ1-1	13	TGTGCCAGCAGCTTAGTGGAGGACACTGAAGCTTTCTTT	CASSLVEDTEAFF
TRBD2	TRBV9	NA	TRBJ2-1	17	TGTGCCAGCAGCGTAGCTCCGGGACTAGCGGTTAACAATGAGCAGTTCTTC	CASSVAPGLAVNNEQFF
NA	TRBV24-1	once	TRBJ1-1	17	TGTGCCACCAGTGATCCCGACGGACGTAGCCAGGACTCTTCAGCTTTCTTT	CATSDPDGRSQDSSAFF
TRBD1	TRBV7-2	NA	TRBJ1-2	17	TGTGCCAGCAGCTTATTGGGACAGGTTAAGGGCTACTATGGCTACACCTTC	CASSLLGQVKGYYGYTF
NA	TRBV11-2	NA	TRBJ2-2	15	TGTGCCAGCAGAGCTCGGGCCAGGGTGGCCGGGGAGCTGTTTTTT	CASRARARVAGELFF
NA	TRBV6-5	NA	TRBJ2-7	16	TGTGCCAGCAGTTACCCGGGACACCCGAGCTCCTACGAGCAGTACTTC	CASSYPGHPSSYEQYF
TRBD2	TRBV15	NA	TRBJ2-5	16	TGTGCCACCAGCAGAGTAGCGGGGGGGCCCGGGGGGACCCAGTACTTC	CATSRVAGGPGGTQYF
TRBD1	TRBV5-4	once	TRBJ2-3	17	TGTGCCAGCTCCTCTGAGAAGGGGGCATTGAGCACAGATACGCAGTATTTT	CASSSEKGALSTDTQYF
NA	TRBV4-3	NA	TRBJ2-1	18	TGCGCCAGCAGCCAAGATCACTCTCGCATGAGCTCCTACAATGAGCAGTTCTTC	CASSQDHSRMSSYNEQFF
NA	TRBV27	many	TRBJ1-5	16	TGTGCCAGCGCCGCACGAGGGGGTGGGGGCAATCAGCCCCAGCATTTT	CASAARGGGGNQPQHF
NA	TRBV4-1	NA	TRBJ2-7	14	TGCGCCAGCAGCCAAGGTCTACAGGGATACGAGCAGTACTTC	CASSQGLQGYEQYF
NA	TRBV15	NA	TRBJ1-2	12	TGTGCCACCAGCAGAGAAAGGAGTGGCTACACCTTC	CATSRERSGYTF
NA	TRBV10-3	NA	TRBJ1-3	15	TGTGCCATCAGTGAGTCGAGCGGGCCAGGAAACACCATATATTTT	CAISESSGPGNTIYF
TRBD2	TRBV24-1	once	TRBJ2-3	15	TGTGCCACCAGTGAACCTAGCGGGAGTGGAGATACGCAGTATTTT	CATSEPSGSGDTQYF
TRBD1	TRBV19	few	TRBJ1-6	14	TGTGCCAGCCAACAGGGGGCTTATAATTCACCCCTCCACTTT	CASQQGAYNSPLHF
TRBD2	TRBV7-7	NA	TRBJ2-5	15	TGTGCTAGCAGTTCGACTAGCGCCCCAACCGAGACCCAGTACTTC	CASSSTSAPTETQYF
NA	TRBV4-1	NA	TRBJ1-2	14	TGCGCCAGCAGCCAAGATATTCAGGGTTATGGCTACACCTTC	CASSQDIQGYGYTF
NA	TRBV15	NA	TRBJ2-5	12	TGTGCCACCAGCAGAGATTGGGCGACCCAGTACTTC	CATSRDWATQYF
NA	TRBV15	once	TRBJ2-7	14	TGTGCCACCAGTCCGGACAGAGGCTCCTACGAGCAGTACTTC	CATSPDRGSYEQYF
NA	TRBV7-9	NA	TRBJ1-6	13	TGTGCCAGCAGCGCGCAGGATAATTCACCCCTCCACTTT	CASSAQDNSPLHF
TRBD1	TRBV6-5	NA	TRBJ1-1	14	TGTGCCAGCAGTTACTTCGGACAGGGGACTGAAGCTTTCTTT	CASSYFGQGTEAFF
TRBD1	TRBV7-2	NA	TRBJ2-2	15	TGTGCCAGCAGCTTTGGACAGGGGAACACCGGGGAGCTGTTTTTT	CASSFGQGNTGELFF
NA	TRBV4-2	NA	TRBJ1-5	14	TGTGCCAGCAGCCAAGAACAGCTAAATCAGCCCCAGCATTTT	CASSQEQLNQPQHF
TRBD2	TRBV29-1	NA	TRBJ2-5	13	TGCAGCGTTGGGCTAGCGGGGGCAAAGACCCAGTACTTC	CSVGLAGAKTQYF
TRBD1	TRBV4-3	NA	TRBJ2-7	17	TGCGCCAGCAGCCAAGTGGCTCGGGACAGGGGGCACTACGAGCAGTACTTC	CASSQVARDRGHYEQYF
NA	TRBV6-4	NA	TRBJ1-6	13	TGTGCCAGCAGTGAATCCGGGGGTTCACCCCTCCACTTT	CASSESGGSPLHF
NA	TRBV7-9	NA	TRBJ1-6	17	TGTGCCAGCAGCACCCTCAGGGCTAGCTCCTATAATTCACCCCTCCACTTT	CASSTLRASSYNSPLHF
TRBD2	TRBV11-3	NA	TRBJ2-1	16	TGTGCCAGCAGCTTAAGTGTAGCGGGGGGATCCAATGAGCAGTTCTTC	CASSLSVAGGSNEQFF
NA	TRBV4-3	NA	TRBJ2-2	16	TGCGCCAGCAGCCCCGACCGGGGGGCCTACACCGGGGAGCTGTTTTTT	CASSPDRGAYTGELFF
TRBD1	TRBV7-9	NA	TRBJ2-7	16	TGTGCCAGCAGCTTAGTCAGGGGGACAGGGGCCTACGAGCAGTACTTC	CASSLVRGTGAYEQYF
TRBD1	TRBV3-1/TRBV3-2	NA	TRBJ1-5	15	TGTGCCAGCAGCCACGGGACAGGGGGGTTGCAGCCCCAGCATTTT	CASSHGTGGLQPQHF
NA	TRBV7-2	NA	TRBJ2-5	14	TGTGCCAGCAGCTCCCAGGGGATCCAAGAGACCCAGTACTTC	CASSSQGIQETQYF
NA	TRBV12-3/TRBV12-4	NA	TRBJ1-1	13	TGTGCCAGCAGTTTCCGACGGGACACTGAAGCTTTCTTT	CASSFRRDTEAFF
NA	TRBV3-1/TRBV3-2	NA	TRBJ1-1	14	TGTGCCAGCAGCCAAAACGGACAGTACACTGAAGCTTTCTTT	CASSQNGQYTEAFF
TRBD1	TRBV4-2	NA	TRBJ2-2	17	TGTGCCAGCAGCCAAGTCGGGACAGAATATTACACCGGGGAGCTGTTTTTT	CASSQVGTEYYTGELFF
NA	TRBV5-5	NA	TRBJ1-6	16	TGTGCCAGCAGCAGCCGACAGGCCGGCTATAATTCACCCCTCCACTTT	CASSSRQAGYNSPLHF
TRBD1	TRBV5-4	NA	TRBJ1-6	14	TGTGCCAGCAGCTACCGGGACAGTGATTCACCCCTCCACTTT	CASSYRDSDSPLHF